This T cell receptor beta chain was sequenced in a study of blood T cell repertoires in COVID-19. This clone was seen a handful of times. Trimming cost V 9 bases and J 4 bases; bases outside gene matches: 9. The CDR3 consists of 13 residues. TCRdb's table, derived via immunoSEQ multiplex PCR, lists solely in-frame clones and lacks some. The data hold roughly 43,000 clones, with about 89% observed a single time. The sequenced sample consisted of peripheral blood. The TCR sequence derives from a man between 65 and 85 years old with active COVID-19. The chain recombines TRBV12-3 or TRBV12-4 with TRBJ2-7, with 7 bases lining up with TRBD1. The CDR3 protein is CASLGTATYEQYF. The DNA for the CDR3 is TGTGCCAGTCTAGGGACAGCTACATACGAGCAGTACTTC.